This entry concerns a single T cell receptor beta chain. Its antigen is as yet unknown. The data were obtained in a study of blood T cells in healthy people across ages. Together with a sample-barcoded 5' primer, a J-beta primer mix was included in a second PCR lasting about 6 to 11 cycles. Every cDNA was tagged by a template-switch adaptor with 12 random nucleotides. MiXCR, applied by TCRdb to the 5' RACE reads, yields one record per CDR3 protein. The sample lists fewer than 950,000 distinct CDR3 sequences, roughly 50% occurring once. This CDR3 is built from 16 residues. Trimming took 3 bases from V and 5 from J, leaving 16 bases between them. In germline, CDR1 is SGHAT, CDR2 FQNNGV. Study-level results: While age rose, TCR beta diversity per million T cells dropped in a roughly linear way. Whereas aged donors had fewer naive CD4+ cells, long-lived donors had more of them and higher diversity.

The people who gave samples were healthy Caucasians from Russia, aged roughly 6 to 95. Sequenced input: blood. The origin of this receptor is a man older than 75 in good health. The rearrangement links TRBV11-2 to TRBJ1-4; the D gene is possibly TRBD1 (5 bases). Here the CDR3 reads CASSFGAGKVNEKLFF. CDR3 DNA sequence: TGTGCCAGCAGCTTTGGGGCAGGGAAGGTAAATGAAAAACTGTTTTTT. Full variable domain (outside the CDR3, taken from reference TRBV11-2 and TRBJ1-4): EAGVAQSPRYKIIEKRQSVAFWCNPISGHATLYWYQQILGQGPKLLIQFQNNGVVDDSQLPKDRFSAERLKGVDSTLKIQPAKLEDSAVYLCASSFGAGKVNEKLFFGSGTQLSVL.